A selection of T cell receptor beta chains follows, all from one sample in a study of monozygotic twins with inflammatory bowel disease. Each CDR3 protein gets one entry in TCRdb, which reprocessed the 5' RACE reads and gives no DNA. The sample features under 200,000 distinct CDR3 sequences, with about 2.7% in its top ten. The sample comprised blood. These receptors were collected from a human donor with ulcerative colitis or Crohn's disease, or a healthy co-twin of an affected twin (not recorded which). Each CDR3 is given with its conserved first and last residue.

V gene: TRBV7-9
J gene: TRBJ2-7
CDR3 protein: CASSLSSGRPYEQYF

V gene: TRBV6-4
J gene: TRBJ2-7
CDR3 protein: CASSNWGGNEQYF

V gene: TRBV11-2
J gene: TRBJ2-7
CDR3 protein: CASSLDIVYEQYF

V gene: TRBV6-5
J gene: TRBJ2-7
CDR3 protein: CASSYTGTAVSSYEQYF

V gene: TRBV19
J gene: TRBJ1-5
CDR3 protein: CATEGTGSAQPQHF

V gene: TRBV4-2
J gene: TRBJ2-3
CDR3 protein: CASSPDGLAGGPGADTQYF

V gene: TRBV2
J gene: TRBJ1-5
CDR3 protein: CASSDRGQQPQHF

V gene: TRBV18
J gene: TRBJ1-1
CDR3 protein: CASSRPGQTDEAFF

V gene: TRBV5-1
J gene: TRBJ1-6
CDR3 protein: CASSFNRGDNSPLHF

V gene: TRBV5-1
J gene: TRBJ1-2
CDR3 protein: CASSSATGVNYGYTF

V gene: TRBV24-1
J gene: TRBJ1-2
CDR3 protein: CATSDEPIPYGYTF

V gene: TRBV24-1
J gene: TRBJ1-1
CDR3 protein: CATSRGGENTEAFF

V gene: TRBV5-1
J gene: TRBJ2-2
CDR3 protein: CASSLGGVTGELFF

V gene: TRBV7-6
J gene: TRBJ1-2
CDR3 protein: CASSLGGQGDGYTF

V gene: TRBV18
J gene: TRBJ2-3
CDR3 protein: CASSQGDTDTQYF

V gene: TRBV3-1
J gene: TRBJ2-3
CDR3 protein: CASSQEEVAGYDTQYF

V gene: TRBV18
J gene: TRBJ1-5
CDR3 protein: CASSRDRMGDNQPQHF

V gene: TRBV7-2
J gene: TRBJ1-2
CDR3 protein: CASSRDRVNYGYTF

V gene: TRBV14
J gene: TRBJ2-5
CDR3 protein: CASSRLAGPVWQYF

V gene: TRBV5-1
J gene: TRBJ1-1
CDR3 protein: CASSLGGRQEAFF

V gene: TRBV5-1
J gene: TRBJ2-3
CDR3 protein: CASSLYQGETDTQYF

V gene: TRBV5-1
J gene: TRBJ2-7
CDR3 protein: CASSLVGGPYSYEQYF

V gene: TRBV7-3
J gene: TRBJ2-7
CDR3 protein: CASSLGVGGRSSYEQYF

V gene: TRBV6-1
J gene: TRBJ2-6
CDR3 protein: CASGSPATIMSGANVLTF

V gene: TRBV13
J gene: TRBJ2-7
CDR3 protein: CASSLGLAGGPSSYEQYF

V gene: TRBV10-3
J gene: TRBJ2-7
CDR3 protein: CAIRGQGAREQYF

V gene: TRBV9
J gene: TRBJ1-5
CDR3 protein: CASSGGQGRQPQHF